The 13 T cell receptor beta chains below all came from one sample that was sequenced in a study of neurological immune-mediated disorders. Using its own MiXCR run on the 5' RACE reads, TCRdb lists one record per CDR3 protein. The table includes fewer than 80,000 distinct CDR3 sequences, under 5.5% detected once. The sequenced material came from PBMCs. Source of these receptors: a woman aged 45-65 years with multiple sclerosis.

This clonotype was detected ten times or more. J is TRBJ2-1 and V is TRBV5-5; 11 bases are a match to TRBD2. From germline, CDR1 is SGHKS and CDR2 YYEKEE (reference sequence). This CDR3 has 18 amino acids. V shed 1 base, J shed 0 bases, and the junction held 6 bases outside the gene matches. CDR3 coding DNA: TGTGCCAGCAGCTTGATTAGCGGGGGGGCAGGCTCCTACAATGAGCAGTTCTTC. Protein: CASSLISGGAGSYNEQFF.

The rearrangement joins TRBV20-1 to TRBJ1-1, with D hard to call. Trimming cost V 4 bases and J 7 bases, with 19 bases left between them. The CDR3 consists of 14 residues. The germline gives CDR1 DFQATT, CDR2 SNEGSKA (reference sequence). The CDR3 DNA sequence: TGCAGTGCTATGGGCTCTGGGTTAGGCAGTGAAGCTTTCTTT. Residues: CSAMGSGLGSEAFF.

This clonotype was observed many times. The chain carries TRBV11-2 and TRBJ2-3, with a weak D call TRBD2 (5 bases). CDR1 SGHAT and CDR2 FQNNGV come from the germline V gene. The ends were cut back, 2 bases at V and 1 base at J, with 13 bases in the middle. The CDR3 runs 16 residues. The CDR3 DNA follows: TGTGCCAGCAGCTTATATCCTCGGGGAGGCACAGATACGCAGTATTTT. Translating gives CASSLYPRGGTDTQYF. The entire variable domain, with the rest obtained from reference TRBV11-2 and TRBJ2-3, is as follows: EAGVAQSPRYKIIEKRQSVAFWCNPISGHATLYWYQQILGQGPKLLIQFQNNGVVDDSQLPKDRFSAERLKGVDSTLKIQPAKLEDSAVYLCASSLYPRGGTDTQYFGPGTRLTVL.

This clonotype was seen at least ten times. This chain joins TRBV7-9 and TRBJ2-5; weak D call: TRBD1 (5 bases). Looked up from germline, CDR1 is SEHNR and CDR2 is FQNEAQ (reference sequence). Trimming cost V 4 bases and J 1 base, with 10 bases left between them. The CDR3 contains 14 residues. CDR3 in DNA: TGTGCCAGCAGCTCGACAGAAACCCAAGAGACCCAGTACTTC. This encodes CASSSTETQETQYF.

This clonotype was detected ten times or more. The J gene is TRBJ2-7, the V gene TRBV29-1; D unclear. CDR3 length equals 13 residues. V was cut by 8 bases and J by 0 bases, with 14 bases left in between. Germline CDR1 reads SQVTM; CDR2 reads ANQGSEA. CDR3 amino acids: CSIFSGHSYEQYF. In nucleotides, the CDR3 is TGCAGCATTTTCTCCGGGCACTCCTACGAGCAGTACTTC.

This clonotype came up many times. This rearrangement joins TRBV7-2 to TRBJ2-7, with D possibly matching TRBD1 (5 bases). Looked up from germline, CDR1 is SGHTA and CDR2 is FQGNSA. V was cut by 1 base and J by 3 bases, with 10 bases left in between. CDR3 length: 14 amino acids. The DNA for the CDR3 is TGTGCCAGCAGCTTAGGAGTCAGGGACTACGAGCAGTACGTC. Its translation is CASSLGVRDYEQYV.

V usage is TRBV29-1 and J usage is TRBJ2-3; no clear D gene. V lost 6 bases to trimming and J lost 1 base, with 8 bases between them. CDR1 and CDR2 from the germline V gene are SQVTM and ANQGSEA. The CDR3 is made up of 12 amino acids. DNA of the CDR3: TGCAGCGTCTGGGTTGGCACAGATACGCAGTATTTT. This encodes CSVWVGTDTQYF.

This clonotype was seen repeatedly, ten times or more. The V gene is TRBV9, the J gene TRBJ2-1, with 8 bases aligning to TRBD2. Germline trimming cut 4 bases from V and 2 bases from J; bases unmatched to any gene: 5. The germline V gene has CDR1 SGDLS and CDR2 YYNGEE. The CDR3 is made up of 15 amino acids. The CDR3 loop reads CASSPTGGAYNEQFF. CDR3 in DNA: TGTGCCAGCAGCCCAACGGGGGGGGCCTACAATGAGCAGTTCTTC.

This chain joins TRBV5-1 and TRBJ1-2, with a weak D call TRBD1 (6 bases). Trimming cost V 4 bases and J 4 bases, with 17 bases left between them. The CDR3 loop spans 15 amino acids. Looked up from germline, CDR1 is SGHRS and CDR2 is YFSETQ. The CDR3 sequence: CASSLLYRDIYGYTF. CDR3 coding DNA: TGCGCCAGCAGCCTACTGTACAGGGACATCTATGGCTACACCTTC. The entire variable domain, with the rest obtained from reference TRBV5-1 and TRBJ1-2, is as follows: KAGVTQTPRYLIKTRGQQVTLSCSPISGHRSVSWYQQTPGQGLQFLFEYFSETQRNKGNFPGRFSGRQFSNSRSEMNVSTLELGDSALYLCASSLLYRDIYGYTFGSGTRLTVV.

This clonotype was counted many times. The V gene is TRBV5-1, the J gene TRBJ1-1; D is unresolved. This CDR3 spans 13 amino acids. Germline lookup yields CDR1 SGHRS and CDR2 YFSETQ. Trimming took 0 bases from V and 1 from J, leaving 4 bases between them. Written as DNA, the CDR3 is TGCGCCAGCAGCTTGGACCCGAACACTGAAGCTTTCTTT. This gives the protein CASSLDPNTEAFF.

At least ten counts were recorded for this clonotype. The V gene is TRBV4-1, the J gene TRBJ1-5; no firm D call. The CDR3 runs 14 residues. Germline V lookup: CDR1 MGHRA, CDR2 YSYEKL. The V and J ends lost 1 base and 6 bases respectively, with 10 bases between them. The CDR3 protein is CASSQGWGGQPQHF. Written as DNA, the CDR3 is TGCGCCAGCAGCCAAGGCTGGGGAGGTCAGCCCCAGCATTTT.

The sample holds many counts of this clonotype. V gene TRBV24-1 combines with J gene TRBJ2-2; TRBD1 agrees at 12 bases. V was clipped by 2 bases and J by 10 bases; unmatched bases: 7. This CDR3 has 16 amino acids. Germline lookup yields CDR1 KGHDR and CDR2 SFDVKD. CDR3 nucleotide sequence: TGTGCCACCAGTGATTCCGGGACAGGGGGCCTTACGGAGCTGTTTTTT. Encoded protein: CATSDSGTGGLTELFF.

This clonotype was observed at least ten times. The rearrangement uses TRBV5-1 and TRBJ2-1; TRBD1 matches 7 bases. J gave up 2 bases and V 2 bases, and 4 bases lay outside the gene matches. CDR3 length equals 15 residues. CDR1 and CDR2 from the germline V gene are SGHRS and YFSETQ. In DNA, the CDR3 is TGCGCCAGCAGCTTCGAGGGACAGACCTACAATGAGCAGTTCTTC. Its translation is CASSFEGQTYNEQFF.